This T cell receptor (beta chain) appears in the sequencing data of a study of immune evolution from preneoplasia to lung adenocarcinoma. Study-wide results and limits: Top clone share appeared to fall from AAH through AIS, MIA, adenocarcinoma. T cell clonality was higher in KRAS-mutant than EGFR-mutant or wild-type nodules. Normal lung had highest clonality; later lesions appeared denser, more diverse.

In regard to this clone: Its antigen is currently unknown.

The CDR3 runs to 17 residues. The junction had 11 bases not matched to a gene; V was cut back by 1 base and J by 4 bases. Germline values: CDR1 MGHRA, CDR2 YSYEKL. Profiling relied on immunoSEQ multiplex PCR, and the TCRdb table lists in-frame clones only, not all of them. The top ten clones hold approximately 2.9% of a sample with 8,000 or so clones, roughly four fifths of them seen once. H&E slides confirmed each diagnosis, reviewed by two pathologists independently. The rearrangement links TRBV4-1 to TRBJ1-2, with 8 positions matching TRBD1. This receptor was taken from a person aged 70 to 80 with lung adenocarcinoma. Sequences were obtained from FFPE minimally invasive lung adenocarcinoma tissue. The CDR3 sequence: CASSQGLGGTGGYGYTF. The CDR3 DNA reads as TGCGCCAGCAGCCAAGGTCTTGGCGGGACAGGTGGCTATGGCTACACCTTC.